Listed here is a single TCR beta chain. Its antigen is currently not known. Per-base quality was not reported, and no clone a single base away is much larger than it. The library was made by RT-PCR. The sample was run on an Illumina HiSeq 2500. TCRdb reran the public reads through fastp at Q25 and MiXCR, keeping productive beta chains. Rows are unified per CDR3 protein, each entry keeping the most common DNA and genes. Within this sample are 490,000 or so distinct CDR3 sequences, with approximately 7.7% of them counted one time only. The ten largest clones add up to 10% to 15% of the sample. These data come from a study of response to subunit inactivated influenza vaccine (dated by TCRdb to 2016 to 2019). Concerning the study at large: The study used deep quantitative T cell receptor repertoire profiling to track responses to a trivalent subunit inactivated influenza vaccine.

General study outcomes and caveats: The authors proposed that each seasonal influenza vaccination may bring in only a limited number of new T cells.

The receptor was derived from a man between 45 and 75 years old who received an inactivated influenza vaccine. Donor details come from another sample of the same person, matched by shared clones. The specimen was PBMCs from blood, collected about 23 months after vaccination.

Here the CDR3 is given as CASSRRTGYEQYF. DNA sequence: TGCGCCAGCAGCCGAAGGACAGGTTACGAGCAGTACTTC. Rearrangement joined TRBV5-1 to TRBJ2-7, with 7 junctional bases fitting TRBD1. Unmatched junction bases come to 5, with V trimmed by 4 bases and J by 4 bases. CDR1 and CDR2 are drawn from the germline V gene: SGHRS, YFSETQ. From the cysteine up to the phenylalanine, the CDR3 has a length of 13 residues. Only the CDR3 DNA is retained, 39 bases long and in frame from the first base.